These 19 T cell receptor beta chains were sequenced from one sample in a study of T-cell memory formation after mild COVID-19. TCRdb called the 5' RACE reads again in MiXCR, with one record for every CDR3 protein. The data show around 370,000 distinct CDR3 sequences, with 20% to 25% seen just once and around an eighth held by the top ten. Sequencing was done on a sample of PBMCs or a T cell subset sorted from them (not recorded which). The receptors stem from an adult woman who had mild COVID-19 (a few samples of this study predate the infection). Cell type and time point are not known.

This clonotype came up a few times. The chain is built from TRBV12-3 or TRBV12-4 and TRBJ2-2; 10 bases map to TRBD2. Trimming took 6 bases from V and 7 from J; bases not matched to a gene: 5. This CDR3 contains 14 residues. The CDR3 reads CASSKVAGGGELFF. CDR3 DNA sequence: TGTGCCAGCAGCAAAGTAGCGGGGGGCGGGGAGCTGTTTTTT.

The chain carries TRBV4-3 and TRBJ2-1, with D possibly matching TRBD1 (5 bases). The CDR3 consists of 16 residues. CDR1 LGHNA and CDR2 YSLEER come from the germline V gene. V shed 2 bases and J shed 0 bases, with 11 bases lying between them. The CDR3 region has the DNA TGCGCCAGCAGCCAACTTACAGGTTCCTCCTACAATGAGCAGTTCTTC. Translation gives CASSQLTGSSYNEQFF.

This clonotype appeared a few times. The V call is TRBV5-1, the J call TRBJ1-2; maybe TRBD1 (6 bases). Germline CDR1 and CDR2: SGHRS and YFSETQ. This CDR3 spans 15 amino acids. Trimming cost V 2 bases and J 4 bases, with 15 bases left between them. The CDR3 bases are TGCGCCAGCAGCTTTGACGGGGGCCGAATCTATGGCTACACCTTC. Translated, it gives CASSFDGGRIYGYTF.

The V gene is TRBV6-5, the J gene TRBJ2-2; D unresolved. The V gene lost 2 bases and the J gene lost 1 base, with 8 bases spanning the gap. The CDR3 contains 15 residues. The germline V gene has CDR1 MNHEY and CDR2 SVGAGI. CDR3 sequence reads: CASSYRELNTGELFF. DNA of the CDR3: TGTGCCAGCAGTTACAGGGAATTGAACACCGGGGAGCTGTTTTTT.

V and J are TRBV20-1 and TRBJ2-7; the D gene is possibly TRBD1 (6 bases). The ends were cut back, 3 bases at V and 1 base at J, with 10 bases in the middle. This CDR3 has 13 residues. Germline V gene lookup returns CDR1 DFQATT and CDR2 SNEGSKA (reference sequence). Written as DNA, the CDR3 is TGCAGTGCTAGGTGGGACACTTCCTACGAGCAGTACTTC. It codes for CSARWDTSYEQYF.

The genes are TRBV6-5 and TRBJ2-1; 11 positions agree with TRBD2. Germline lookup yields CDR1 MNHEY and CDR2 SVGAGI. This CDR3 spans 16 amino acids. V dropped 6 bases and J dropped 6; count of bases not matched to a gene: 10. The CDR3 DNA follows: TGTGCCAGCAGCCTCTATGCTAGCGGGGGGTCCAATGAGCAGTTCTTC. It codes for CASSLYASGGSNEQFF.

The V call is TRBV5-1, the J call TRBJ1-1; 8 nucleotides match TRBD1. The J segment lost 7 bases and the V segment lost 4 bases, leaving 9 bases of the junction unmatched. Germline lookup yields CDR1 SGHRS and CDR2 YFSETQ. CDR3 length: 14 residues. This CDR3 is CASSVRQGMGEAFF. Here the CDR3 DNA reads TGCGCCAGCAGCGTCCGACAGGGGATGGGTGAAGCTTTCTTT.

The J gene is TRBJ2-1, the V gene TRBV27, with 9 bases aligning to TRBD2. CDR1 is MNHEY and CDR2 is SMNVEV in the germline V gene (reference sequence). The CDR3 consists of 14 residues. With V trimmed by 2 bases and J by 7 bases, 3 bases remained unmatched. This CDR3 reads CASSLAGGQNEQFF. The DNA for the CDR3 is TGTGCCAGCAGTTTAGCGGGGGGGCAAAATGAGCAGTTCTTC.

This clonotype was counted between two and nine times. The gene calls are TRBV18 and TRBJ1-5, with no clear D. Germline CDR1 is KGHSH and CDR2 is LQKENI. CDR3 length: 14 residues. Trimming removed 1 base at V and 7 bases at J, with 11 bases between. Written as DNA, the CDR3 is TGTGCCAGCTCACCACAGGGTACGATGCAGCCCCAGCATTTT. Amino acids: CASSPQGTMQPQHF.

The rearrangement links TRBV6-2 or TRBV6-3 to TRBJ2-7; the D gene is possibly TRBD2 (6 bases). The V and J ends lost 2 bases and 2 bases respectively, with 13 bases between them. The CDR3 is 15 amino acids. CDR1 and CDR2 from the germline V gene are MNHEY and SVGEGT. CDR3 sequence reads: CASSYGGLGTYEQYF. CDR3 nucleotide sequence: TGTGCCAGCAGTTACGGGGGACTGGGGACCTACGAGCAGTACTTC.

This clonotype was found a few times. J is TRBJ1-2 and V is TRBV9; D is perhaps TRBD1 (5 bases). Trimming pared 6 bases from V and 3 bases from J, leaving 15 bases between. The CDR3 loop spans 14 amino acids. Germline V lookup: CDR1 SGDLS, CDR2 YYNGEE. The chain's CDR3 is CASTPGTGDYGYTF. CDR3 DNA: TGTGCCAGCACCCCCGGGACGGGTGACTATGGCTACACCTTC.

The chain links TRBV5-1 to TRBJ2-2; 11 positions agree with TRBD2. Germline assignment: CDR1 SGHRS and CDR2 YFSETQ. This CDR3 has 16 amino acids. With V trimmed by 4 bases and J by 0 bases, 2 bases remained unmatched. CDR3 nucleotide sequence: TGCGCCAGCAGCGGGACTAGCGGTCCGAACACCGGGGAGCTGTTTTTT. Translating it yields CASSGTSGPNTGELFF.

There are a few counts of this clonotype. The genes are TRBV2 and TRBJ2-2, with D perhaps matching TRBD2 (5 bases). The CDR3 contains 12 residues. V was trimmed by 4 bases and J by 10 bases, leaving 10 bases between them. Germline values: CDR1 SNHLY, CDR2 FYNNEI. In nucleotides, the CDR3 is TGTGCCAGCAGTGTTGTGGAGGCGGAGCTGTTTTTT. This sequence encodes CASSVVEAELFF.

The chain combines TRBV5-5 with TRBJ1-5, with TRBD1 identical over 9 bases. V lost 0 bases to trimming and J lost 5 bases; unmatched junction nucleotides: 18. CDR3 size: 20 residues. CDR1 SGHKS and CDR2 YYEKEE come from the germline V gene (reference sequence). Here the CDR3 DNA reads TGTGCCAGCAGCTTGGGAGGGGACAGGGTCTGGTTGTACGGGGATCAGCCCCAGCATTTT. Amino acids: CASSLGGDRVWLYGDQPQHF.

The chain links TRBV6-6 to TRBJ2-1, with 10 bases identical to TRBD2. V shed 0 bases and J 4 bases; nucleotides not matched to a gene: 6. CDR1 is MNHNY, CDR2 SVGAGI, per germline (reference sequence). The length of the CDR3 is 17 residues. The CDR3 sequence: CASSYSSLAGVYNEQFF. Written as DNA, the CDR3 is TGTGCCAGCAGTTACTCCTCCCTAGCGGGAGTTTACAATGAGCAGTTCTTC.

This clonotype came up a few times. The chain employs TRBV25-1 and TRBJ2-3; TRBD2 matches 7 bases. The germline V gene has CDR1 MGHDK and CDR2 SYGVNS. Trimming at V came to 4 bases and at J to 0 bases, leaving 19 bases not matched to a gene. The length of the CDR3 is 20 residues. The CDR3 here is CASSGPGPSGISSSTDTQYF. The CDR3, as DNA: TGTGCCAGCAGTGGCCCGGGGCCAAGCGGGATATCCTCTAGCACAGATACGCAGTATTTT.

The chain recombines TRBV3-1 with TRBJ1-1; TRBD1 might be the D (6 bases). Germline V lookup: CDR1 LGHDT, CDR2 YNNKEL (reference sequence). V lost 5 bases to trimming and J lost 4 bases, with 17 bases between them. There are 15 residues in the CDR3. The CDR3: CASSFNRVRGTEAFF. The CDR3 region has the DNA TGTGCCAGCAGCTTCAACCGGGTCAGGGGCACTGAAGCTTTCTTT.

The table lists this clonotype with a few counts. This chain connects TRBV25-1 to TRBJ2-5; D perhaps matches TRBD1 (6 bases). Germline V gene lookup returns CDR1 MGHDK and CDR2 SYGVNS. The V gene lost 3 bases and the J gene lost 2 bases, with 10 bases spanning the gap. This CDR3 region has 14 residues. The CDR3 protein is CASSEGRGQETQYF. The CDR3 region has the DNA TGTGCCAGCAGTGAGGGTAGGGGGCAAGAGACCCAGTACTTC.

The V gene is TRBV5-1, the J gene TRBJ2-5, with 8 positions matching TRBD2. The CDR3 runs to 15 residues. V lost 3 bases and J lost 2; bases outside the gene matches: 6. Looked up from germline, CDR1 is SGHRS and CDR2 is YFSETQ. CDR3 nucleotide sequence: TGCGCCAGCAGCTCCCCAGCGGGGGCACAAGAGACCCAGTACTTC. This translates into CASSSPAGAQETQYF. The entire variable domain, with the rest obtained from reference TRBV5-1 and TRBJ2-5, is as follows: KAGVTQTPRYLIKTRGQQVTLSCSPISGHRSVSWYQQTPGQGLQFLFEYFSETQRNKGNFPGRFSGRQFSNSRSEMNVSTLELGDSALYLCASSSPAGAQETQYFGPGTRLLVL.